This T cell receptor (beta chain) was observed in a study of blood T cell repertoires in COVID-19. In the study's own analysis: Researchers report that nucleated cell counts were estimated from reference gene primer amplification. Assay used: immunoSEQ multiplex PCR; TCRdb lists only in-frame clones, some missing. V, J and clone size derive from that table, while D and trimming were established from the DNA sequence. The data show 150,000 or so clones, about 86% seen once. Deletions cut 4 bases from V and 7 bases from J, with 11 bases between. CDR1 SGHKS and CDR2 YYEKEE come from the germline V gene (reference sequence). The CDR3 has 12 amino acids. Only a few counts were recorded for this clone.

Sequences were obtained from peripheral blood. This clonotype originated in a man between 50 and 59 years old with active or convalescent COVID-19. The chain recombines TRBV5-5 with TRBJ1-1; possibly TRBD1 for D (6 bases). The CDR3 reads CASSPRTDEAFF. In DNA form, the CDR3 reads TGTGCCAGCAGCCCTAGGACAGATGAAGCTTTCTTT. The whole variable domain, filled in from reference TRBV5-5 and TRBJ1-1, reads DAGVTQSPTHLIKTRGQQVTLRCSPISGHKSVSWYQQVLGQGPQFIFQYYEKEERGRGNFPDRFSARQFPNYSSELNVNALLLGDSALYLCASSPRTDEAFFGQGTRLTVV.